The T cell receptor (beta chain) under discussion was sequenced for a study of Ad26.COV2.S vaccination and SARS-CoV-2 variants. Across the whole study: Recipients of Ad26.COV2.S got it intramuscularly, once or twice 56 days apart.

As to treatment: about 20 received Ad26.COV2.S at low or high dose, single or two shots; several received placebo; per-sample allocation not given. The study sampled participants on day 63 after the first vaccine or placebo injection. Germline V CDR1 and CDR2: LGHNA, YNFKEQ. The V end was cut by 4 bases, the J end by 2 bases, with 11 bases between. The length of the CDR3 is 15 residues. Data came from immunoSEQ multiplex PCR; TCRdb stores just in-frame clones and leaves some out. In the table there are some 340,000 clones, around 81% of which are singletons. V is TRBV4-2 and J is TRBJ2-2; a weak D match, TRBD1 (6 bases). Sample: peripheral blood, taken in a trial of Ad26.COV2.S vaccine versus placebo. This sequence originates from a person aged 18 to 59 who received the Ad26.COV2.S COVID-19 vaccine or a placebo. The DNA of the CDR3 is TGTGCCAGCAGCCTCACCAGGGGAAACACCGGGGAGCTGTTTTTT. Encoded protein: CASSLTRGNTGELFF.